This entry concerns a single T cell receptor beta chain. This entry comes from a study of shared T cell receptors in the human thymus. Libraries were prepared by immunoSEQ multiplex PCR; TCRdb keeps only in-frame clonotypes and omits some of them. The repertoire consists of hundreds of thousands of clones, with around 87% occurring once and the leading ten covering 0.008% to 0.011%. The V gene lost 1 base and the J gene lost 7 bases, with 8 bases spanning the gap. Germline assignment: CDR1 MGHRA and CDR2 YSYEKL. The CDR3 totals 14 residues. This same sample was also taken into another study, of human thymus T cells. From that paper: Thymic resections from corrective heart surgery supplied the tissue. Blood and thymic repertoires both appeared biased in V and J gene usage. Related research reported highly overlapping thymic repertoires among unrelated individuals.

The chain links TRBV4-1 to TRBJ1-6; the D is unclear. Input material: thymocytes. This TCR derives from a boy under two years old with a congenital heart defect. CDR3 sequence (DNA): TGCGCCAGCAGCCAAGTCGGGATAAATTCACCCCTCCACTTT. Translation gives CASSQVGINSPLHF.